One sample yielded the 18 T cell receptor beta chains listed below, sequenced in a study of cytomegalovirus exposure and HLA in healthy donors. The PCR contained 60 Vbeta and 13 Jbeta primers. Measured with immunoSEQ multiplex PCR; TCRdb has only the in-frame clones, and not every one. The sample carries 95,000 to 150,000 clones, about 85% recorded once. The source material was PBMCs. Receptors were obtained from a man younger than 35 in good health and CMV-seropositive.

The chain links TRBV19 to TRBJ2-1; D call uncertain. The CDR3 covers 12 residues. The germline CDR1 and CDR2 sequences are LNHDA and SQIVND (reference sequence). V was cut by 4 bases and J by 6 bases, with 7 bases left in between. CDR3 nucleotides: TGTGCCAGTAGTAAGCCGAGCAATGAGCAGTTCTTC. This encodes CASSKPSNEQFF.

This clone was detected only once. The chain uses TRBV10-1 and TRBJ2-5, with a possible D match to TRBD1 (6 bases). There are 14 residues in the CDR3. The germline V and J ends were trimmed by 8 bases and 0 bases, with 13 bases remaining between them. Looked up from germline, CDR1 is WNHNN and CDR2 is SYGVQD (reference sequence). CDR3 loop: CASSLSGDQETQYF. In nucleotides, the CDR3 is TGCGCCAGCTCTCTTTCAGGGGACCAAGAGACCCAGTACTTC.

The sample holds a few counts of this clone. The CDR3 DNA reads as TGTGCCACCCTGGGCCTCCCAGCCTACGAGCAGTACTTC. Its translation is CATLGLPAYEQYF. This sequence joins TRBV6-1 and TRBJ2-7, with unresolved D. V lost 10 bases, J lost 2 bases, and 15 bases lay in between. The CDR3 extends over 13 amino acids. The V gene's germline CDR1 is MNHNS and CDR2 SASEGT.

In this sample, this clone turned up once. The chain combines TRBV7-6 with TRBJ2-5, with 8 bases matching TRBD1. From germline, CDR1 is SGHVS and CDR2 FNYEAQ. The CDR3 contains 18 residues. J gave up 2 bases and V 5 bases, and 16 bases lay outside the gene matches. The CDR3 reads CASSPFSGHRGRQETQYF. The CDR3 DNA sequence: TGTGCCAGCAGCCCCTTCTCGGGACACAGGGGGAGACAAGAGACCCAGTACTTC. The full variable domain, in which reference TRBV7-6 and TRBJ2-5 provide the parts outside the CDR3, is GAGVSQSPRYKVTKRGQDVALRCDPISGHVSLYWYRQALGQGPEFLTYFNYEAQQDKSGLPNDRFSAERPEGSISTLTIQRTEQRDSAMYRCASSPFSGHRGRQETQYFGPGTRLLVL.

CDR3 amino acids: CASSQANSYEQYF. CDR3 coding DNA: TGTGCCAGCAGCCAAGCCAACTCCTACGAGCAGTACTTC. The V call is TRBV14, the J call TRBJ2-5; no definite D call. The better agreement between TRBJ2-7 and the DNA end casts doubt on the J call. The CDR3 has 13 amino acids. Germline V gene data show CDR1 as SGHDN and CDR2 as FVKESK.

This clone was detected a few times. The chain links TRBV18 to TRBJ2-3; 10 positions match TRBD2. Germline-derived CDR1 and CDR2 are KGHSH and LQKENI. The CDR3 totals 15 residues. With 6 bases clipped from V and 1 base from J, the junction kept 4 bases outside the gene matches. CDR3 nucleotides: TGTGCCAGCTCTCCCCTAGCGGGAGGCACAGATACGCAGTATTTT. This translates into CASSPLAGGTDTQYF.

The J gene is TRBJ2-7, the V gene TRBV6-5, with TRBD1 matching 9 bases. Trimming removed 5 bases from V and 4 bases from J; junction bases left unmatched: 6. In germline, CDR1 is MNHEY, CDR2 SVGAGI. This CDR3 is 14 amino acids long. The CDR3 protein is CASSKYRGPYEQYF. CDR3 DNA: TGTGCCAGCAGTAAATACAGGGGGCCTTACGAGCAGTACTTC.

J is TRBJ1-2 and V is TRBV19; D ambiguous. Germline CDR1 and CDR2: LNHDA and SQIVND (reference sequence). The CDR3 consists of 15 residues. Trimming removed 3 bases from V and 0 bases from J, with 11 bases in between. The CDR3 DNA reads TGTGCCAGTAGTATGGGTCGGGGAGCTAACTATGGCTACACCTTC. Protein product: CASSMGRGANYGYTF.

This rearrangement joins TRBV19 to TRBJ2-7, with 11 bases that match TRBD2. This CDR3 region has 17 residues. CDR1 is LNHDA, CDR2 SQIVND, per germline (reference sequence). Trimming removed 2 bases from V and 0 bases from J; junction bases left unmatched: 6. CDR3: CASSISTSGKSSYEQYF. The CDR3 nucleotides read TGTGCCAGTAGTATATCGACTAGCGGGAAGAGCTCCTACGAGCAGTACTTC.

This sequence joins TRBV6-1 and TRBJ2-5; 7 bases are shared with TRBD1. CDR3 length equals 13 residues. Germline V lookup: CDR1 MNHNS, CDR2 SASEGT. V lost 8 bases, J lost 3 bases, and 6 bases stayed unmatched. CDR3 protein: CASLWQGEETQYF. CDR3 coding DNA: TGTGCCAGCCTTTGGCAGGGGGAAGAGACCCAGTACTTC.

J is TRBJ2-3 and V is TRBV10-3; weak D call: TRBD2 (5 bases). V was trimmed by 0 bases and J by 2 bases, leaving 9 bases between them. The CDR3 runs to 15 residues. Per germline, CDR1 ENHRY and CDR2 SYGVKD. CDR3 nucleotides: TGTGCCATCAGTGAGTCGGACGGACTCACAGATACGCAGTATTTT. This sequence encodes CAISESDGLTDTQYF.

This clone turned up a few times. The chain joins TRBV11-3 to TRBJ2-5; possible D gene TRBD1, 5 bases. V lost 5 bases to trimming and J lost 5 bases, with 18 bases between them. The CDR3 extends over 15 amino acids. Germline-derived CDR1 and CDR2 are SGHNT and YENEEA. CDR3 residues: CASSPSGREGETQYF. The CDR3 DNA reads as TGTGCCAGCAGCCCTTCAGGGCGCGAAGGGGAGACCCAGTACTTC.

The V gene is TRBV6-5, the J gene TRBJ2-3; TRBD2 matches 11 bases. Germline CDR1 and CDR2: MNHEY and SVGAGI. The V gene end was trimmed by 7 bases and the J gene end by 4 bases; junction bases not matched to a gene: 7. CDR3 length: 15 residues. This chain's CDR3 is CASKTSGTFADTQYF. CDR3 DNA sequence: TGTGCCAGCAAGACTAGCGGGACGTTTGCAGATACGCAGTATTTT.

V is TRBV19 and J is TRBJ2-7; D not resolved. The CDR3 totals 14 residues. Germline-derived CDR1 and CDR2 are LNHDA and SQIVND (reference sequence). V lost 3 bases and J 5 bases, leaving 14 bases between the germline ends. The CDR3 coding sequence is TGTGCCAGTAGTATTTCGGTCGAGGCCAACGAGCAGTACTTC. This encodes CASSISVEANEQYF.

This clone has a single count. The chain carries TRBV29-1 and TRBJ1-1; D remains unclear. The CDR3 covers 13 residues. V lost 2 bases and J lost 4, with 11 bases in between. Germline V gene data show CDR1 as SQVTM and CDR2 as ANQGSEA. The CDR3 protein is CSVENSVSTEAFF. CDR3 nucleotides: TGCAGCGTTGAAAACAGTGTTTCCACTGAAGCTTTCTTT. Together with reference TRBV29-1 and TRBJ1-1, the CDR3 gives the full variable domain: SAVISQKPSRDICQRGTSLTIQCQVDSQVTMMFWYRQQPGQSLTLIATANQGSEATYESGFVIDKFPISRPNLTFSTLTVSNMSPEDSSIYLCSVENSVSTEAFFGQGTRLTVV.

The chain has TRBV18 and TRBJ1-2; possibly TRBD1 for D (5 bases). This CDR3 is built from 14 residues. The V gene lost 3 bases and the J gene lost 4 bases, with 12 bases spanning the gap. Germline V gene data show CDR1 as KGHSH and CDR2 as LQKENI. CDR3 DNA sequence: TGTGCCAGCTCACCGAAGGGACTAGGCTATGGCTACACCTTC. It encodes CASSPKGLGYGYTF.

This clone was seen only a few times. The same CDR3 is also encoded by other DNA sequences in this sample. The gene calls are TRBV7-2 and TRBJ2-5; perhaps TRBD2 as D (5 bases). In germline, CDR1 is SGHTA, CDR2 FQGNSA. The CDR3 has 13 amino acids. Deletions cut 1 base from V and 4 bases from J, with 7 bases between. The CDR3 DNA reads TGTGCCAGCAGCTTAGGCGGGCGAGAGACCCAGTACTTC. This codes for CASSLGGRETQYF.

The table lists this clone with a count of one. The V and J genes are TRBV27 and TRBJ2-5, with D maybe TRBD2 (7 bases). The DNA end is a closer match to TRBJ2-7, so the J assignment may be wrong. There are 14 residues in the CDR3. Germline V gene lookup returns CDR1 MNHEY and CDR2 SMNVEV (reference sequence). The CDR3 coding sequence is TGTGCCACACGCAAGGGGGGGCCTCCCGGCGAGCAGTACTTC. It is translated as CATRKGGPPGEQYF.